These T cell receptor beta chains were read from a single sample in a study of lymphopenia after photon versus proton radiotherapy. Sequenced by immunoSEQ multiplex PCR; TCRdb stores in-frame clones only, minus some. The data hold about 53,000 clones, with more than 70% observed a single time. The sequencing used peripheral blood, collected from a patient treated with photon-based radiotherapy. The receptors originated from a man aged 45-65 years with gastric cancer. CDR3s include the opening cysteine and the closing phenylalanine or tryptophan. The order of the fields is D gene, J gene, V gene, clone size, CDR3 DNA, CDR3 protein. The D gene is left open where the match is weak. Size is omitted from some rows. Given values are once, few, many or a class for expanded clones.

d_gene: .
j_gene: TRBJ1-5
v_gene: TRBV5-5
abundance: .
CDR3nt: TGTGCCAGCAGCCACCGGGGAAATCAGCCCCAGCATTTT
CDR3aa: CASSHRGNQPQHF

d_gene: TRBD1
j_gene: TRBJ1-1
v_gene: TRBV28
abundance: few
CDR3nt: TGTGCCAGCAGCAACGACAGGGAGGGAACTGAAGCTTTCTTT
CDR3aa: CASSNDREGTEAFF

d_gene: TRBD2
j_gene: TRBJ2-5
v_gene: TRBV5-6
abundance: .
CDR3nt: TGTGCCAGCAGAGGGACTAGCGGGAGTTCGTACCAAGAGACCCAGTACTTC
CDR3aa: CASRGTSGSSYQETQYF

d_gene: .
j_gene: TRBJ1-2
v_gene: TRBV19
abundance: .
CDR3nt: TGTGCCAGTAGTATCCGCCAAGCTAACTATGGCTACACCTTC
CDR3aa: CASSIRQANYGYTF

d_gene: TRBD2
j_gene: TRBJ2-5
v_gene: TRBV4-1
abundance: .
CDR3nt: TGCGCCAGCAGCCAAGAGTGGAGCGGGAGGGCCCTAGAGACCCAGTACTTC
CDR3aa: CASSQEWSGRALETQYF

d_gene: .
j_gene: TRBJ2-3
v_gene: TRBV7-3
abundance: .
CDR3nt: TGTGCCAGCAGCTTAACCCCGGACCAGCCGGGGGATACGCAGTATTTT
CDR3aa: CASSLTPDQPGDTQYF

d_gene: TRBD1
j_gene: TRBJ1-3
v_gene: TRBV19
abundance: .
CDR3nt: TGTGCCAGTAGTTCCGGACAGGCGCACTCTGGAAACACCATATATTTT
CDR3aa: CASSSGQAHSGNTIYF

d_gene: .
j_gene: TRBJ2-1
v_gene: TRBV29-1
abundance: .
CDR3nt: TGCAGCTCCAATCCCCTTGGTGCTAGCTCCTACAATGAGCAGTTCTTC
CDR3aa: CSSNPLGASSYNEQFF

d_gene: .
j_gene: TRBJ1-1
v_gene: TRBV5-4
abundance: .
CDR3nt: TGTGCCAGCAGCTTGTCAGAAAACACTGAAGCTTTCTTT
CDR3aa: CASSLSENTEAFF

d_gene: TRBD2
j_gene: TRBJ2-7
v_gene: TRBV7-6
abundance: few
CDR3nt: TGTGCCAGCAGCCCGGGGGGGAGGCGGGGGTTCTACGAGCAGTACTTC
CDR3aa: CASSPGGRRGFYEQYF

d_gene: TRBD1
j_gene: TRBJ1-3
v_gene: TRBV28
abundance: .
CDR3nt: TGTGCCAGCAGTCGACCGGGACAGCTAAGGGGAAACACCATATATTTT
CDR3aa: CASSRPGQLRGNTIYF

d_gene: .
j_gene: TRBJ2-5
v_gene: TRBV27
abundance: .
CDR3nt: TGTGCCAGCAGTTCCCCCGTAGGGATGGGGACCCAGTACTTC
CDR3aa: CASSSPVGMGTQYF

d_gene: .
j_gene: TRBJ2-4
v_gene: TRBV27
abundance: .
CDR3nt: TGTGCCAGCAGTTTATGGGGGGCCAAAAACATTCAGTACTTC
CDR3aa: CASSLWGAKNIQYF

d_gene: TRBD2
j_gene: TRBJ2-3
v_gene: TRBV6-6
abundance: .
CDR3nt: TGTGCCAGCAGTTACCGACTAGCGGGAGATACGCAGTATTTT
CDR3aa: CASSYRLAGDTQYF

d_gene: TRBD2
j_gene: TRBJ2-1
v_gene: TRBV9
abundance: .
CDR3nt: TGTGCCAGCAGCGTAGGACTAGCGGGAGCCTACAATGAGCAGTTCTTC
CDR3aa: CASSVGLAGAYNEQFF

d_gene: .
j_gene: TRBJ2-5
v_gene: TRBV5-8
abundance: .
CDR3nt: TGTGCCAGCAGCTTGGGCCAGGGTGAGACCCAGTACTTC
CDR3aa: CASSLGQGETQYF